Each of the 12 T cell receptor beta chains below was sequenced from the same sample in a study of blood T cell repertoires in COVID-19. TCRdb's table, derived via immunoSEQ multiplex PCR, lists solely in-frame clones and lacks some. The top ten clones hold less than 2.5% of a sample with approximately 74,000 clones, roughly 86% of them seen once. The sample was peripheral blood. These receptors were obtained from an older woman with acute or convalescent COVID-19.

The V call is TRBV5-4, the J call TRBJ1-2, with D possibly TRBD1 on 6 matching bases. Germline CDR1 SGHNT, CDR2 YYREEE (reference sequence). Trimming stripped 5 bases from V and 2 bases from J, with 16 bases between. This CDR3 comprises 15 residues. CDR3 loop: CASRITGSGNYGYTF. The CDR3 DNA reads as TGTGCCAGCAGGATAACAGGGTCTGGCAACTATGGCTACACCTTC.

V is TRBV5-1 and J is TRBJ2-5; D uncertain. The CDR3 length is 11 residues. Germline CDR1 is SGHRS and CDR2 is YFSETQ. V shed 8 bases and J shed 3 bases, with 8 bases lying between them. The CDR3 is CASTFKETQYF. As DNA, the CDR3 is TGCGCCAGTACTTTCAAAGAGACCCAGTACTTC.

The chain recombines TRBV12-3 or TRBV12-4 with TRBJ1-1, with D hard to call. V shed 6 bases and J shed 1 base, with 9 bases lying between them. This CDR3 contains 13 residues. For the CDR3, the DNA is TGTGCCAGCAGGGCAACACAGAACACTGAAGCTTTCTTT. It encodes CASRATQNTEAFF.

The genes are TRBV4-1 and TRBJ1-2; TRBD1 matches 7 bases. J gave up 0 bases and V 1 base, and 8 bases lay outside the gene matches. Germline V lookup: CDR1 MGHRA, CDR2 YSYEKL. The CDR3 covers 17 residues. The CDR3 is CASSQGMTGTTNYGYTF. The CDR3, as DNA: TGCGCCAGCAGCCAAGGCATGACAGGGACAACTAACTATGGCTACACCTTC.

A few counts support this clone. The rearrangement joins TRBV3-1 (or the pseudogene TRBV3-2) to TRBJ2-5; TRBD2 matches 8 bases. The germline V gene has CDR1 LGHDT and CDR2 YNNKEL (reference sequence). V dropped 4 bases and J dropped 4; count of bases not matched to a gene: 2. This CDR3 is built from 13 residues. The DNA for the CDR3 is TGTGCCAGCAGCCTAGCGGGGCGAGAGACCCAGTACTTC. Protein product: CASSLAGRETQYF.

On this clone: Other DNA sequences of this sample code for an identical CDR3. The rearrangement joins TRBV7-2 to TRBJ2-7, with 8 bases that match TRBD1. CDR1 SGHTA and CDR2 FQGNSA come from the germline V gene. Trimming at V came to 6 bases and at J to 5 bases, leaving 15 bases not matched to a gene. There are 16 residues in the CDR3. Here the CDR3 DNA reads TGTGCCAGCAGTCCCGGACAGGGTCGGAGGAAGGACGAGCAGTACTTC. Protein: CASSPGQGRRKDEQYF.

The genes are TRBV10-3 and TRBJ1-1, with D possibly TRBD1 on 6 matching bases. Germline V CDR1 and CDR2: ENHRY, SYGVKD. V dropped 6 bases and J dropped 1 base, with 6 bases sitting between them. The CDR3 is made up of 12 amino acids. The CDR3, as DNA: TGTGCCATCAGGGACAGGAACACTGAAGCTTTCTTT. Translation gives CAIRDRNTEAFF.

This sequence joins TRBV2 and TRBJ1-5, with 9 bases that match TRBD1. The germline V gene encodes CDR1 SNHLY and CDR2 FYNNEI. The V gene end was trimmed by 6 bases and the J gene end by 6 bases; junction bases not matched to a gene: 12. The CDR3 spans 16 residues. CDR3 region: CASSPLGQGRGQPQHF. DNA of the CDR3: TGTGCCAGCAGCCCACTGGGACAGGGAAGAGGTCAGCCCCAGCATTTT.

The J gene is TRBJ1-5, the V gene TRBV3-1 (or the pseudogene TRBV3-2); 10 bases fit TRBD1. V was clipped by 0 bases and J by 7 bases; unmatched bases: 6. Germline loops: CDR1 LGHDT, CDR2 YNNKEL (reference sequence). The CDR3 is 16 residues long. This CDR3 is CASSQDGGTGAQPQHF. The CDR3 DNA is TGTGCCAGCAGCCAAGATGGGGGGACAGGGGCCCAGCCCCAGCATTTT.

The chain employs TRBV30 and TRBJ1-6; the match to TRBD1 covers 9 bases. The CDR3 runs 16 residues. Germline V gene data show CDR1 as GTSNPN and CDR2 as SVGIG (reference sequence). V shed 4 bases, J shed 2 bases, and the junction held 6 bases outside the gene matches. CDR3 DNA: TGTGCCTGGAAGGACAGGGGAGTTACCTATAATTCACCCCTCCACTTT. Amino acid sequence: CAWKDRGVTYNSPLHF.

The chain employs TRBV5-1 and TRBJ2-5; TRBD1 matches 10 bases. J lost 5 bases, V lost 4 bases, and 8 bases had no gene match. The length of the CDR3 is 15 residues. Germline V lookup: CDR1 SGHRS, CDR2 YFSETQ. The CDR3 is CASSRLTGGEETQYF. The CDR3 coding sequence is TGCGCCAGCAGCCGCCTGACAGGGGGCGAGGAGACCCAGTACTTC.

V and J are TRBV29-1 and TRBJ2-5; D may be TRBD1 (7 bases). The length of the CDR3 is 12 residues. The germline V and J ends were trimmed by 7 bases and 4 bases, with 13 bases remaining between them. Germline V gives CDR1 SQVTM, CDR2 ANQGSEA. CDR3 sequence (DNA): TGCAGCGCAAATCAGGGGGGAGAGACCCAGTACTTC. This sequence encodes CSANQGGETQYF.